Below are 24 T cell receptor beta chains sequenced from a single sample in a study of beta chain features in type 1 diabetes. Overall study findings and caveats: In all four CD4+ subsets, TCRB CDR3 length was significantly, moderately reduced in type 1 diabetes.

Their target antigens are unknown. The isolated RNA, all of it, was reverse transcribed, so expressed TCRB transcripts were what got sequenced. This table comes from immunoSEQ multiplex PCR, and its TCRdb copy is limited to in-frame clones, with some not included. The profile shows approximately 600,000 clones, around 12% of them singletons. The sequenced material came from naive CD4+ T cells from blood. The receptors stem from a man aged 25 to 40 with type 1 diabetes.

The rearrangement links TRBV7-2 to TRBJ1-4; TRBD1 agrees at 8 bases. V lost 2 bases to trimming and J lost 8 bases; unmatched junction nucleotides: 7. The CDR3 loop spans 15 amino acids. CDR1 and CDR2 from the germline V gene are SGHTA and FQGNSA. The CDR3 DNA reads TGTGCCAGCAGCTTACTTGGGACAGGTAGCGAAAAACTGTTTTTT. It encodes CASSLLGTGSEKLFF.

The chain carries TRBV6-1 and TRBJ1-5; D remains ambiguous. The CDR3 totals 15 residues. Trimming removed 2 bases at V and 7 bases at J, with 15 bases between. CDR1 MNHNS and CDR2 SASEGT come from the germline V gene. CDR3 sequence reads: CASSELLGSGQPQHF. The CDR3 DNA sequence: TGTGCCAGCAGTGAATTGTTGGGCAGCGGGCAGCCCCAGCATTTT.

This clone was detected only a few times. The gene calls are TRBV29-1 and TRBJ1-1, with D possibly being TRBD1 (5 bases). CDR3 length equals 13 residues. Germline lookup yields CDR1 SQVTM and CDR2 ANQGSEA. Trimming removed 7 bases at V and 0 bases at J, with 12 bases between. DNA of the CDR3: TGCAGCGCCGCTTGGGGGATGAACACTGAAGCTTTCTTT. This translates into CSAAWGMNTEAFF. Full variable domain (missing parts from reference TRBV29-1 and TRBJ1-1): SAVISQKPSRDICQRGTSLTIQCQVDSQVTMMFWYRQQPGQSLTLIATANQGSEATYESGFVIDKFPISRPNLTFSTLTVSNMSPEDSSIYLCSAAWGMNTEAFFGQGTRLTVV.

This clone was seen only a few times. Distinct nucleotide sequences in the sample also encode this CDR3. This chain joins TRBV2 and TRBJ2-7; 7 bases are a match to TRBD1. The CDR3 totals 13 residues. V gave up 4 bases and J gave up 1 base; unmatched junction bases: 1. Looked up from germline, CDR1 is SNHLY and CDR2 is FYNNEI. The CDR3 reads CASSVQGSYEQYF. As DNA, the CDR3 is TGTGCCAGCAGTGTACAGGGGTCCTACGAGCAGTACTTC.

This rearrangement joins TRBV7-2 to TRBJ1-6; unclear D gene. V was cut by 1 base and J by 5 bases, with 9 bases left in between. The CDR3 contains 15 residues. The V gene's germline CDR1 is SGHTA and CDR2 FQGNSA. DNA for the CDR3: TGTGCCAGCAGCTTAGTGGTACAAGATAATTCACCCCTCCACTTT. Protein sequence: CASSLVVQDNSPLHF. Supplemented by reference TRBV7-2 and TRBJ1-6, the full variable domain reads GAGVSQSPSNKVTEKGKDVELRCDPISGHTALYWYRQSLGQGLEFLIYFQGNSAPDKSGLPSDRFSAERTGGSVSTLTIQRTQQEDSAVYLCASSLVVQDNSPLHFGNGTRLTVT.

A remark on this clone: Other DNA sequences in the sample encode the same CDR3. V usage is TRBV5-1 and J usage is TRBJ2-7, with D possibly TRBD2 on 5 matching bases. Trimming cost V 4 bases and J 4 bases, with 6 bases left between them. The CDR3 length is 11 residues. CDR1 SGHRS and CDR2 YFSETQ come from the germline V gene. CDR3 nucleotide sequence: TGCGCCAGCAGCGAGGGTTACGAGCAGTACTTC. It codes for CASSEGYEQYF.

The genes are TRBV4-3 and TRBJ1-4, with 8 bases identical to TRBD1. V shed 0 bases, J shed 8 bases, and the junction held 8 bases outside the gene matches. The CDR3 loop spans 16 amino acids. Per the germline V gene, CDR1 is LGHNA and CDR2 is YSLEER. CDR3 in DNA: TGCGCCAGCAGCCAAGATTTTGGGACAGGATACGAAAAACTGTTTTTT. Its protein product is CASSQDFGTGYEKLFF.

The table lists this clone with a few counts. This chain uses TRBV4-2 with TRBJ1-4; D ambiguous. The length of the CDR3 is 16 residues. V was clipped by 1 base and J by 5 bases, with 14 bases between them. CDR1 is LGHNA, CDR2 YNFKEQ, per germline. CDR3 loop: CASSQGVRRINEKLFF. The CDR3 DNA sequence: TGTGCCAGCAGCCAAGGGGTTCGCAGGATAAATGAAAAACTGTTTTTT.

This clone was seen a few times. The chain has TRBV11-2 and TRBJ1-6; no reliable D call. This CDR3 is built from 15 residues. CDR1 and CDR2 from the germline V gene are SGHAT and FQNNGV. The V gene lost 3 bases and the J gene lost 3 bases, with 9 bases spanning the gap. DNA for the CDR3: TGTGCCAGCAGCTTGCTGTCAGGCTATAATTCACCCCTCCACTTT. Translating it yields CASSLLSGYNSPLHF.

The gene calls are TRBV25-1 and TRBJ2-2; D is unresolved. Trimming left V 3 bases short and J 1 base short, with 3 bases between. The germline V gene has CDR1 MGHDK and CDR2 SYGVNS. CDR3 length equals 13 residues. The CDR3 loop reads CASSEGNTGELFF. Written as DNA, the CDR3 is TGTGCCAGCAGTGAGGGGAACACCGGGGAGCTGTTTTTT.

This clone was recorded a few times. The V call is TRBV10-3, the J call TRBJ2-5; D call uncertain. Germline-derived CDR1 and CDR2 are ENHRY and SYGVKD. The V and J ends lost 3 bases and 2 bases respectively, with 16 bases between them. The CDR3 contains 16 residues. CDR3 sequence reads: CAISDPRWGQQETQYF. In nucleotides, the CDR3 is TGTGCCATCAGTGACCCCCGTTGGGGTCAACAAGAGACCCAGTACTTC.

The chain uses TRBV4-3 and TRBJ1-2, with a possible D match to TRBD1 (5 bases). The V end lost 0 bases, the J end lost 4 bases, and 15 bases lay between the germline ends. The CDR3 is made up of 16 amino acids. Germline lookup yields CDR1 LGHNA and CDR2 YSLEER. The CDR3 DNA sequence: TGCGCCAGCAGCCAAGATGAGGCAGGGATTGCCTATGGCTACACCTTC. Its translation is CASSQDEAGIAYGYTF.

This clone has more than one count but fewer than ten. Other DNA variants within this sample encode the same CDR3. This chain uses TRBV10-3 with TRBJ2-1; D gene unclear. This CDR3 has 12 residues. V dropped 4 bases and J dropped 6 bases, with 7 bases sitting between them. Germline V CDR1 and CDR2: ENHRY, SYGVKD. As DNA, the CDR3 is TGTGCCATCAGTGGTACCAGCAATGAGCAGTTCTTC. It is translated as CAISGTSNEQFF.

The chain links TRBV5-6 to TRBJ2-3; no clear D. V shed 4 bases and J shed 2 bases, with 11 bases lying between them. This CDR3 is built from 14 residues. Germline CDR1 reads SGHDT; CDR2 reads YYEEEE. The CDR3 sequence: CASSTSGTTDTQYF. CDR3 bases: TGTGCCAGCAGCACCTCAGGTACCACAGATACGCAGTATTTT. Full variable domain (remainder filled in from reference TRBV5-6 and TRBJ2-3): DAGVTQSPTHLIKTRGQQVTLRCSPKSGHDTVSWYQQALGQGPQFIFQYYEEEERQRGNFPDRFSGHQFPNYSSELNVNALLLGDSALYLCASSTSGTTDTQYFGPGTRLTVL.

This clone has more than one count but fewer than ten. The chain links TRBV11-2 to TRBJ2-3, with TRBD1 identical over 10 bases. The CDR3 covers 16 residues. The V gene end was trimmed by 1 base and the J gene end by 3 bases; junction bases not matched to a gene: 4. Per germline, CDR1 SGHAT and CDR2 FQNNGV. CDR3 protein: CASSLGTGGWTDTQYF. The CDR3 DNA is TGTGCCAGCAGCTTAGGGACAGGGGGGTGGACAGATACGCAGTATTTT.

The chain is built from TRBV4-3 and TRBJ2-1; 8 bases are shared with TRBD2. V shed 2 bases and J 3 bases; nucleotides not matched to a gene: 6. The CDR3 runs 16 residues. The germline V gene has CDR1 LGHNA and CDR2 YSLEER. The CDR3 DNA follows: TGCGCCAGCAGCCAAAAAACCGGGACTAGCTACAATGAGCAGTTCTTC. This gives the protein CASSQKTGTSYNEQFF.

The gene calls are TRBV29-1 and TRBJ1-2, with TRBD1 matching over 8 bases. Germline V CDR1 and CDR2: SQVTM, ANQGSEA. V gave up 5 bases and J gave up 8 bases; unmatched junction bases: 13. The CDR3 has 14 residues. The DNA for the CDR3 is TGCAGCGTTTCCGGGACAGGAGGTGGAGGCGGCTACACCTTC. Its translation: CSVSGTGGGGGYTF.

The CDR3, as DNA: TGTGCCAGCAGCCTTCGAACCCGGCTCAACACAGATACGCAGTATTTT. Its protein product is CASSLRTRLNTDTQYF. The V call is TRBV4-2, the J call TRBJ2-3; D gene uncertain. The CDR3 spans 16 residues. Germline lookup yields CDR1 LGHNA and CDR2 YNFKEQ. Trimming left V 4 bases short and J 2 bases short, with 16 bases between.

This clone has just a few counts. The chain uses TRBV7-2 and TRBJ2-1; D is uncertain. The length of the CDR3 is 16 residues. Trimming took off 5 bases at V and 0 bases at J, with 14 bases between the two ends. Germline CDR1 and CDR2: SGHTA and FQGNSA. CDR3 DNA sequence: TGTGCCAGCAGCCTTGTACTTACACCCTCCTACAATGAGCAGTTCTTC. Translated: CASSLVLTPSYNEQFF.

The rearrangement joins TRBV7-9 to TRBJ2-7, with TRBD2 matching over 7 bases. The CDR3 is 17 residues long. V gave up 0 bases and J gave up 3 bases; unmatched junction bases: 11. CDR1 is SEHNR and CDR2 is FQNEAQ in the germline V gene (reference sequence). CDR3 loop: CASSLAAGVLTDYEQYF. Written as DNA, the CDR3 is TGTGCCAGCAGCTTAGCGGCGGGGGTCTTGACCGACTACGAGCAGTACTTC.

The chain is built from TRBV2 and TRBJ2-3, with D perhaps matching TRBD2 (5 bases). CDR3 size: 14 residues. Trimming removed 6 bases from V and 2 bases from J, with 12 bases in between. Per the germline V gene, CDR1 is SNHLY and CDR2 is FYNNEI. CDR3 nucleotide sequence: TGTGCCAGCAGAAGGGAGAGGAACACAGATACGCAGTATTTT. Translated, it gives CASRRERNTDTQYF.

The chain carries TRBV28 and TRBJ2-6; D may be TRBD1 or TRBD2 (5 bases each). CDR1 is MDHEN and CDR2 is SYDVKM in the germline V gene. The CDR3 covers 18 residues. Deletions cut 6 bases from V and 0 bases from J, with 18 bases between. The CDR3 DNA reads TGTGCCAGCAGCCCTCGGGCAGGGACCTCCTCTGGGGCCAACGTCCTGACTTTC. Its protein product is CASSPRAGTSSGANVLTF. Full variable domain (outside the CDR3, taken from reference TRBV28 and TRBJ2-6): DVKVTQSSRYLVKRTGEKVFLECVQDMDHENMFWYRQDPGLGLRLIYFSYDVKMKEKGDIPEGYSVSREKKERFSLILESASTNQTSMYLCASSPRAGTSSGANVLTFGAGSRLTVL.

In this sample, this clone turned up a few times. The chain combines TRBV13 with TRBJ1-3; D remains unclear. The CDR3 has 16 amino acids. Germline V gives CDR1 PRHDT, CDR2 FYEKMQ (reference sequence). Trimming took off 6 bases at V and 0 bases at J, with 15 bases between the two ends. The CDR3 DNA sequence: TGTGCCAGCAGTAGACACCGGGTTTACTCTGGAAACACCATATATTTT. As protein: CASSRHRVYSGNTIYF.

This clone was counted only a few times. The chain employs TRBV7-9 and TRBJ2-1; no firm D call. Trimming shortened V by 5 bases and J by 8 bases, and 13 bases separated the two germline ends. The CDR3 length is 13 residues. Per germline, CDR1 SEHNR and CDR2 FQNEAQ (reference sequence). The CDR3 nucleotides are TGTGCCAGCAGCCCACTTAGCAACCATGAGCAGTTCTTC. Translating gives CASSPLSNHEQFF.